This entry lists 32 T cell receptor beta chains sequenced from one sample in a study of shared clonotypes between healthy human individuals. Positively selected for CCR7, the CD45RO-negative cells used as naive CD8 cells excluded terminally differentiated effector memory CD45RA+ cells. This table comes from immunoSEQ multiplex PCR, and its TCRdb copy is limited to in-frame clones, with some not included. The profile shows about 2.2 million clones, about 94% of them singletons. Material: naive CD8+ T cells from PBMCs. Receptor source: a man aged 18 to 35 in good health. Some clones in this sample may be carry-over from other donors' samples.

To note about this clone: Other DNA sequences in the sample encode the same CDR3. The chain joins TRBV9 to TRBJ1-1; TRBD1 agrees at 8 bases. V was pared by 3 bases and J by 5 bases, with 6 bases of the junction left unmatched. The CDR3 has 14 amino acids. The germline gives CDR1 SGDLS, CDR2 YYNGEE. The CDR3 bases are TGTGCCAGCAGCGGGACAGGGCTGGGAACTGAAGCTTTCTTT. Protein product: CASSGTGLGTEAFF.

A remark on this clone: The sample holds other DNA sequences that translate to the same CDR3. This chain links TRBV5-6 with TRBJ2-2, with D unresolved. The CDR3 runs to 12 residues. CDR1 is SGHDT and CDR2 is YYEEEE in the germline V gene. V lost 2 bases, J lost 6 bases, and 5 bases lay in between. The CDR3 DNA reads TGTGCCAGCAGCTTCTCGGCCGGGGAGCTGTTTTTT. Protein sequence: CASSFSAGELFF.

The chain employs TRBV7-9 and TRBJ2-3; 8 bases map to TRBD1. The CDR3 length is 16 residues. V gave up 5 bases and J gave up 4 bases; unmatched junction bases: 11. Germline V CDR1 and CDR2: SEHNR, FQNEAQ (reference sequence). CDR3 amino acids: CASSGSDRGRADTQYF. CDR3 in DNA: TGTGCCAGCAGCGGTTCAGACAGGGGTCGCGCAGATACGCAGTATTTT.

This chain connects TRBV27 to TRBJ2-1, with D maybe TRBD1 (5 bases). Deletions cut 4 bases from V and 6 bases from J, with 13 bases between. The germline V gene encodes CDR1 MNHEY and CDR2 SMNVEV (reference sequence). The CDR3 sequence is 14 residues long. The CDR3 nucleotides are TGTGCCAGCAGTTGGGGCAGCGCTTCCAATGAGCAGTTCTTC. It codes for CASSWGSASNEQFF.

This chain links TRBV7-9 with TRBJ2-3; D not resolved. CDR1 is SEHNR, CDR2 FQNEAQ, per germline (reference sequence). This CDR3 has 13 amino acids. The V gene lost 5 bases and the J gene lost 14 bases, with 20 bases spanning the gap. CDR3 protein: CASSAAPTREPYF. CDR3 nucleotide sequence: TGTGCCAGCAGCGCGGCACCTACTCGCGAGCCGTATTTT.

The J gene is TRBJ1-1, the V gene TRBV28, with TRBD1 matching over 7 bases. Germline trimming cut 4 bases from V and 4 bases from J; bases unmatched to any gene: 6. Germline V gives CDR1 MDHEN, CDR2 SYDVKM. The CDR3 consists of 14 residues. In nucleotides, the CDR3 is TGTGCCAGCAGTTCCTATACAGGGGCCACTGAAGCTTTCTTT. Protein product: CASSSYTGATEAFF.

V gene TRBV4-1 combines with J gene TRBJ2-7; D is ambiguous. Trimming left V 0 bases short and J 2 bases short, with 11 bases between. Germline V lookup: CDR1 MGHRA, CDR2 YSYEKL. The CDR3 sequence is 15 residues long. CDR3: CASSQDHPRTYEQYF. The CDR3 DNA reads TGCGCCAGCAGCCAAGACCACCCTCGCACCTACGAGCAGTACTTC.

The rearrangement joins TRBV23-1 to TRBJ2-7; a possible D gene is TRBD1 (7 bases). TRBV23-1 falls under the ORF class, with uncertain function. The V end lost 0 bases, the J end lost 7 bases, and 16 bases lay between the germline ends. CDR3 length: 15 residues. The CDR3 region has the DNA TGCGCCAGCAGTCAATCGAGTCAGGGGGAGGAGGAGCAGTACTTC. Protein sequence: CASSQSSQGEEEQYF.

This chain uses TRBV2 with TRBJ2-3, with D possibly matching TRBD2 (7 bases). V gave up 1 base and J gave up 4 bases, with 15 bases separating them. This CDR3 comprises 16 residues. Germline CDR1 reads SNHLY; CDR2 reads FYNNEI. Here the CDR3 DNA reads TGTGCCAGCAGTGAAGTGGCAGGGAGGGGGGCAGATACGCAGTATTTT. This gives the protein CASSEVAGRGADTQYF.

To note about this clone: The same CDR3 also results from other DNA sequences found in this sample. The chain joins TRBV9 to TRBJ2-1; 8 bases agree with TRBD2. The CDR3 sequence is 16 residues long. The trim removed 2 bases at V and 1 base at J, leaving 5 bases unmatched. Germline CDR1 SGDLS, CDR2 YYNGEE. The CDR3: CASSVSGTGSYNEQFF. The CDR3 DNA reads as TGTGCCAGCAGCGTTAGCGGGACTGGTTCCTACAATGAGCAGTTCTTC. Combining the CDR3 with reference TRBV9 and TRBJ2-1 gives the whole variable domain DSGVTQTPKHLITATGQRVTLRCSPRSGDLSVYWYQQSLDQGLQFLIQYYNGEERAKGNILERFSAQQFPDLHSELNLSSLELGDSALYFCASSVSGTGSYNEQFFGPGTRLTVL.

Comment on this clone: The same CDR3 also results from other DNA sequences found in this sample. As DNA, the CDR3 is TGTGCCAGCAGCTTGGGGCCGAACACCGGGGAGCTGTTTTTT. This translates into CASSLGPNTGELFF. The chain combines TRBV5-6 with TRBJ2-2; D gene uncertain. V was clipped by 0 bases and J by 0 bases, with 3 bases between them. The germline CDR1 and CDR2 sequences are SGHDT and YYEEEE. This CDR3 contains 14 residues.

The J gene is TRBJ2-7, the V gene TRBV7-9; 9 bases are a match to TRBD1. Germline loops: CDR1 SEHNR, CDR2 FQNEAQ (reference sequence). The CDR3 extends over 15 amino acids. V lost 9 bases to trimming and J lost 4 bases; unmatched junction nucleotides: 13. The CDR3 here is CASTHSGQGVYEQYF. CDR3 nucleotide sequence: TGTGCCAGTACTCACTCGGGACAGGGCGTTTACGAGCAGTACTTC.

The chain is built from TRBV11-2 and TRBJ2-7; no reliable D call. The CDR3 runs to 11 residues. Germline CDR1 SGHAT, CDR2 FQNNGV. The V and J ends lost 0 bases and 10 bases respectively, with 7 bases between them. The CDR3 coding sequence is TGTGCCAGCAGCTTAGACGGGCCTCAGTACTTC. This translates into CASSLDGPQYF.

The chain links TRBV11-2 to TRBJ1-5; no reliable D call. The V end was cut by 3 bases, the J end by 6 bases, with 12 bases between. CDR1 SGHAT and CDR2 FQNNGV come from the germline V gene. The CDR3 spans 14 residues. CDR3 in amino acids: CASSFDLGGQPQHF. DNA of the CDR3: TGTGCCAGCAGCTTCGACTTAGGAGGTCAGCCCCAGCATTTT. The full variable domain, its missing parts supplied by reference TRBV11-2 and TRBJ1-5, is EAGVAQSPRYKIIEKRQSVAFWCNPISGHATLYWYQQILGQGPKLLIQFQNNGVVDDSQLPKDRFSAERLKGVDSTLKIQPAKLEDSAVYLCASSFDLGGQPQHFGDGTRLSIL.

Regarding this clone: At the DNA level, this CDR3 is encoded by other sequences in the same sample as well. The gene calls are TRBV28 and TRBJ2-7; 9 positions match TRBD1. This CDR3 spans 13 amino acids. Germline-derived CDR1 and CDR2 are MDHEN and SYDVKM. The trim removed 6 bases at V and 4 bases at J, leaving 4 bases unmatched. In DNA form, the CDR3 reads TGTGCCAGCAGCCCCGGGACAGGGTACGAGCAGTACTTC. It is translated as CASSPGTGYEQYF.

In nucleotides, the CDR3 is TGTGCCAGCGGATGGGCTAGCGGAGACGAGCAGTACTTC. Residues: CASGWASGDEQYF. The rearrangement uses TRBV28 and TRBJ2-7; 7 bases agree with TRBD2. The J segment lost 5 bases and the V segment lost 8 bases, leaving 9 bases of the junction unmatched. The CDR3 spans 13 residues. Germline V gene sequence: CDR1 MDHEN, CDR2 SYDVKM. The whole variable domain, filled in from reference TRBV28 and TRBJ2-7, reads DVKVTQSSRYLVKRTGEKVFLECVQDMDHENMFWYRQDPGLGLRLIYFSYDVKMKEKGDIPEGYSVSREKKERFSLILESASTNQTSMYLCASGWASGDEQYFGPGTRLTVT.

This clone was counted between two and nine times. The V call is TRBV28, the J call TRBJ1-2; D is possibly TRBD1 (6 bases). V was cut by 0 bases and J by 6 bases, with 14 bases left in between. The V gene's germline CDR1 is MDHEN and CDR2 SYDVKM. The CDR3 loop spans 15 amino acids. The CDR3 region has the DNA TGTGCCAGCAGTTTATGGCGAGACAGGCCCAATGGCTACACCTTC. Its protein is CASSLWRDRPNGYTF.

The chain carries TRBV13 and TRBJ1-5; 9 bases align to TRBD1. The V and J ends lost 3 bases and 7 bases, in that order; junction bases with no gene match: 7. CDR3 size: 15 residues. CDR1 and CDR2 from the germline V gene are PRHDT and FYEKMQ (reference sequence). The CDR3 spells CASSFGQGKNQPQHF. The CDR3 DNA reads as TGTGCCAGCAGCTTCGGACAGGGGAAGAACCAGCCCCAGCATTTT.

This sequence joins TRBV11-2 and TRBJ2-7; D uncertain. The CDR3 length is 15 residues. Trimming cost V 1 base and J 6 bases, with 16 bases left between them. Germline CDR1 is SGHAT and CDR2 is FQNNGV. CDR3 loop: CASSLVSWRSTEQYF. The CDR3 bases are TGTGCCAGCAGCTTAGTTTCGTGGCGGTCTACCGAGCAGTACTTC.

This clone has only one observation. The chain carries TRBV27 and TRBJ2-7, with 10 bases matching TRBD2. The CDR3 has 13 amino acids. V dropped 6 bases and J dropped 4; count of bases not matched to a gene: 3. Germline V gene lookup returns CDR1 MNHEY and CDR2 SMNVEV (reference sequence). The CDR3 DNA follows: TGTGCCAGCAGGCCGACTAGCGGGTACGAGCAGTACTTC. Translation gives CASRPTSGYEQYF.

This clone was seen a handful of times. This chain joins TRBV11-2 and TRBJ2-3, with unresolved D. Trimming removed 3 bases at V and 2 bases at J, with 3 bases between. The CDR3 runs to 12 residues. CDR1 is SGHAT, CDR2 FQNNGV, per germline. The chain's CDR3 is CASSFLTDTQYF. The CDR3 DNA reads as TGTGCCAGCAGCTTCCTCACAGATACGCAGTATTTT.

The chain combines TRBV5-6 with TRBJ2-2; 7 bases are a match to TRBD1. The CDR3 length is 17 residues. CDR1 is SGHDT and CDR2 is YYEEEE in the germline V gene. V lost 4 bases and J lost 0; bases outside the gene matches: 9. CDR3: CASSVLTGQSNTGELFF. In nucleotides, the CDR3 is TGTGCCAGCAGCGTCCTTACGGGACAGTCGAACACCGGGGAGCTGTTTTTT. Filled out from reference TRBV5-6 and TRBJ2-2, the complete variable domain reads DAGVTQSPTHLIKTRGQQVTLRCSPKSGHDTVSWYQQALGQGPQFIFQYYEEEERQRGNFPDRFSGHQFPNYSSELNVNALLLGDSALYLCASSVLTGQSNTGELFFGEGSRLTVL.

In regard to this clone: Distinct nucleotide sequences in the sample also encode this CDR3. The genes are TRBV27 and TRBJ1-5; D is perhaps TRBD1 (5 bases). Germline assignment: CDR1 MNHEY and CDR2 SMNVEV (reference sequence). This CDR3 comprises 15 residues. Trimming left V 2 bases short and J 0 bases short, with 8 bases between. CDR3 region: CASSLVGTSNQPQHF. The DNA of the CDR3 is TGTGCCAGCAGTTTAGTAGGGACTAGCAATCAGCCCCAGCATTTT.

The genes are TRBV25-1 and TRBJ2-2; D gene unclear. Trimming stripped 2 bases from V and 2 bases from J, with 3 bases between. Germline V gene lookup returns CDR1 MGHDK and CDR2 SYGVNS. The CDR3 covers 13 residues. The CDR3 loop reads CASSEDNTGELFF. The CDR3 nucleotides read TGTGCCAGCAGTGAAGACAACACCGGGGAGCTGTTTTTT.

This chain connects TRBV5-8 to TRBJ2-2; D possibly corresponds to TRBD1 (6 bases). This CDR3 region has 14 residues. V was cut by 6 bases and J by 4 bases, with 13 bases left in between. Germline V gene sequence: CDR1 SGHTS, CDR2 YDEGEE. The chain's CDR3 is CASIQYRVTGELFF. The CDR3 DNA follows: TGTGCCAGCATCCAGTACAGGGTCACCGGGGAGCTGTTTTTT.

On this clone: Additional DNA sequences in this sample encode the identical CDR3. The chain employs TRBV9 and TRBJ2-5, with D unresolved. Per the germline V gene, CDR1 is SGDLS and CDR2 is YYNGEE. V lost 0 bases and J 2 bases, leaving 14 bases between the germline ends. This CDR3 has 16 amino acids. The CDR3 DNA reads TGTGCCAGCAGCGTAGGAGGCGGCAGCCTGCAAGAGACCCAGTACTTC. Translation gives CASSVGGGSLQETQYF.

Here the CDR3 reads CASSLGDIFNYGYTF. CDR3 sequence (DNA): TGTGCCAGCAGCTTGGGGGACATCTTTAACTATGGCTACACCTTC. The chain recombines TRBV5-4 with TRBJ1-2; possible D gene TRBD1, 6 bases. Germline values: CDR1 SGHNT, CDR2 YYREEE (reference sequence). Trimming took off 0 bases at V and 1 base at J, with 10 bases between the two ends. This CDR3 comprises 15 residues.

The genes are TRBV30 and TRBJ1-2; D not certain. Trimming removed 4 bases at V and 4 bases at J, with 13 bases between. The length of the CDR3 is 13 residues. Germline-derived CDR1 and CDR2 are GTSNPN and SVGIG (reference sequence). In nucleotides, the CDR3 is TGTGCCTGGACGGGGAGTATTGGCTATGGCTACACCTTC. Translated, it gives CAWTGSIGYGYTF.

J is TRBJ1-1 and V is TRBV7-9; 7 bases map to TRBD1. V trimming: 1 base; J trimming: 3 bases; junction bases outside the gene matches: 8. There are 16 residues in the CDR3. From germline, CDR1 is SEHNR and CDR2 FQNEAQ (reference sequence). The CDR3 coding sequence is TGTGCCAGCAGCTTAGACGACAGGGAGGAGGACACTGAAGCTTTCTTT. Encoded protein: CASSLDDREEDTEAFF. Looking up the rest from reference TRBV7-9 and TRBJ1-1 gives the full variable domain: DTGVSQNPRHKITKRGQNVTFRCDPISEHNRLYWYRQTLGQGPEFLTYFQNEAQLEKSRLLSDRFSAERPKGSFSTLEIQRTEQGDSAMYLCASSLDDREEDTEAFFGQGTRLTVV.

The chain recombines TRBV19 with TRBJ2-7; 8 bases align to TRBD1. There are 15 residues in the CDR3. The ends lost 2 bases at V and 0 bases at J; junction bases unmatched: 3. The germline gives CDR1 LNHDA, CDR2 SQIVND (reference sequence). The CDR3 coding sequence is TGTGCCAGTAGTATATGGGGGACAGGCTCCTACGAGCAGTACTTC. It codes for CASSIWGTGSYEQYF.

The CDR3 coding sequence is TGTGCCAGCACCCGGGATCCATCTAACTATGGCTACACCTTC. This sequence encodes CASTRDPSNYGYTF. The chain links TRBV6-5 to TRBJ1-2; D is ambiguous. Germline CDR1 is MNHEY and CDR2 is SVGAGI. V was cut by 7 bases and J by 0 bases, with 12 bases left in between. The CDR3 runs 14 residues.

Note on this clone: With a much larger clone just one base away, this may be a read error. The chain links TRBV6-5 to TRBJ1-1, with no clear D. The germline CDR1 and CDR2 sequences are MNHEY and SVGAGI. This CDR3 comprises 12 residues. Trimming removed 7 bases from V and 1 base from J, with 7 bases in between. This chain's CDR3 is CASILGNTEAFF. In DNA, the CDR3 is TGTGCCAGCATCTTGGGGAACACTGAAGCTTTCTTT.